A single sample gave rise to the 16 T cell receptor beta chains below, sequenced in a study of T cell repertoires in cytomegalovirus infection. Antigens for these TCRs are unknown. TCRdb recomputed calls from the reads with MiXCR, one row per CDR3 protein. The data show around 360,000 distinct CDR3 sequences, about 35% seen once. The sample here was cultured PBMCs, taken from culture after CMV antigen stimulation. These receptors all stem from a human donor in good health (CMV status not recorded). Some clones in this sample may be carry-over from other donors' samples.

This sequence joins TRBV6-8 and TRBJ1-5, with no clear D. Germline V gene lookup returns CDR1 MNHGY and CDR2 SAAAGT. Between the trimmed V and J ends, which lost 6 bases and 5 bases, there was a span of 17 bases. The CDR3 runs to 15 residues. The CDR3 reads CASRSRQLGDQPQHF. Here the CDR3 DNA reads TGTGCCAGCAGAAGCAGGCAGCTAGGAGATCAGCCCCAGCATTTT.

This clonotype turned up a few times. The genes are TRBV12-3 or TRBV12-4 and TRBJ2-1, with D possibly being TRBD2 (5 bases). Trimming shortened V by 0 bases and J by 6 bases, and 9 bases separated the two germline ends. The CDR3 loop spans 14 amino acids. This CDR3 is CASSLADGVNEQFF. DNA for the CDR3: TGTGCCAGCAGTTTAGCGGACGGGGTCAATGAGCAGTTCTTC.

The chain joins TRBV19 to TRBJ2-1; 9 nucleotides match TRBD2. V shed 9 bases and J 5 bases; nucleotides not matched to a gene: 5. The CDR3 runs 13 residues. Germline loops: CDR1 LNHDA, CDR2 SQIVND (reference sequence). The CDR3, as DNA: TGTGCCAGCCGGACTAGCGCGAACAATGAGCAGTTCTTC. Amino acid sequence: CASRTSANNEQFF.

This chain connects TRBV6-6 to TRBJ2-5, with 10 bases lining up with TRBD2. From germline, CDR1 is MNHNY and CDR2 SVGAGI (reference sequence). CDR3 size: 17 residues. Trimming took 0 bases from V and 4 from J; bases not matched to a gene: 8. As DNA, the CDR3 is TGTGCCAGCAGTTACTCCCTTAACGCTAGCGGGAGAGAGACCCAGTACTTC. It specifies CASSYSLNASGRETQYF.

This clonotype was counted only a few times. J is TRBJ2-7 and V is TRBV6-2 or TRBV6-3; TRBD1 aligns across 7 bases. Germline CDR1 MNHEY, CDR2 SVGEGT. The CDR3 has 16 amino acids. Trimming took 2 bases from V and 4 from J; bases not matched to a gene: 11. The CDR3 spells CASSYPGQVRSYEQYF. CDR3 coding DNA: TGTGCCAGCAGTTACCCCGGACAGGTACGAAGTTACGAGCAGTACTTC.

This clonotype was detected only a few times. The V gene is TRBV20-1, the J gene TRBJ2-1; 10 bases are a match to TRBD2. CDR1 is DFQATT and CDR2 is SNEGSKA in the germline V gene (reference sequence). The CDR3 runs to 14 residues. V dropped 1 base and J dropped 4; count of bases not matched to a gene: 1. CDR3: CSARVTSGYNEQFF. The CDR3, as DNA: TGCAGTGCTAGAGTGACTAGCGGGTACAATGAGCAGTTCTTC.

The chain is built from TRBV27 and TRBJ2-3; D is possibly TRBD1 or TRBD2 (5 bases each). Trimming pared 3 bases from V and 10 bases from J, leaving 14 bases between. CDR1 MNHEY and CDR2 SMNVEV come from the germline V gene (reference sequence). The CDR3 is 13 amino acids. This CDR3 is CASSFNTQGAQYF. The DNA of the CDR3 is TGTGCCAGCAGTTTCAATACTCAGGGAGCGCAGTATTTT.

As DNA, the CDR3 is TGCGCCAGCAGCCAAGATTCGGCCATTGGGACAGATACGCAGTATTTT. Translating gives CASSQDSAIGTDTQYF. The chain employs TRBV4-3 and TRBJ2-3; D not certain. The V gene lost 0 bases and the J gene lost 3 bases, with 13 bases spanning the gap. The CDR3 is 16 residues long. Germline V gene data show CDR1 as LGHNA and CDR2 as YSLEER.

Here the CDR3 DNA reads TGTGCCAGCAGCGGAGTGCGGGCCGGGGACACTGAAGCTTTCTTT. Protein sequence: CASSGVRAGDTEAFF. The chain is built from TRBV11-2 and TRBJ1-1, with D unclear. Trimming stripped 5 bases from V and 3 bases from J, with 16 bases between. The CDR3 is 15 residues long. Per germline, CDR1 SGHAT and CDR2 FQNNGV.

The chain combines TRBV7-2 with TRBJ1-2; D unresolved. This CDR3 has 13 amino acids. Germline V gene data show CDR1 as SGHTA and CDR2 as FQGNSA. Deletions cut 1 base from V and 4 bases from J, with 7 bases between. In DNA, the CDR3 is TGTGCCAGCAGCTTAGACGGGAGCTATGGCTACACCTTC. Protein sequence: CASSLDGSYGYTF.

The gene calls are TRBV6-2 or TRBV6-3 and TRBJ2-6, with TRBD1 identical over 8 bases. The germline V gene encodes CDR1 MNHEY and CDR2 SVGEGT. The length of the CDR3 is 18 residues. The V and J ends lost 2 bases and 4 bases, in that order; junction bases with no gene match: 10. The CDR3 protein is CASSYPQSTGDGANVLTF. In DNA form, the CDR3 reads TGTGCCAGCAGTTACCCCCAATCGACAGGGGACGGGGCCAACGTCCTGACTTTC.

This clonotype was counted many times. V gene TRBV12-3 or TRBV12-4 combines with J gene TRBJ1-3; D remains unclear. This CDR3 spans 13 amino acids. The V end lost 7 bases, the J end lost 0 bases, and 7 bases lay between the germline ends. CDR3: CASTPASGNTIYF. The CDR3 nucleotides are TGTGCCAGCACACCGGCCTCTGGAAACACCATATATTTT.

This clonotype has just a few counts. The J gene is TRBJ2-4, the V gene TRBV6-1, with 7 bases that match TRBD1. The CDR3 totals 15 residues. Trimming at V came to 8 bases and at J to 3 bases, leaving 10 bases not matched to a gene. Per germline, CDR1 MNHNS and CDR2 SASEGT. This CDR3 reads CASSQGTNGKNIQYF. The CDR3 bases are TGTGCCAGCTCACAGGGGACAAATGGCAAAAACATTCAGTACTTC.

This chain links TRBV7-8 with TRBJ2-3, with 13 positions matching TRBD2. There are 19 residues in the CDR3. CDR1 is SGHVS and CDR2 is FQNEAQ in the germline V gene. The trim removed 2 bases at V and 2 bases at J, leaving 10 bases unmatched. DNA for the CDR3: TGTGCCAGCAGCTTAATAACTAGCGGGAGGGCTATCTTCACAGATACGCAGTATTTT. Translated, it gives CASSLITSGRAIFTDTQYF.

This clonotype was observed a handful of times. CDR3 sequence reads: CASSPERGRRVNYGYTF. The DNA of the CDR3 is TGTGCCAGCTCACCAGAGAGAGGCCGGAGGGTAAACTATGGCTACACCTTC. This chain links TRBV18 with TRBJ1-2; no clear D. The V gene's germline CDR1 is KGHSH and CDR2 LQKENI. This CDR3 comprises 17 residues. V was trimmed by 2 bases and J by 2 bases, leaving 18 bases between them. Variable domain in full (rest from reference TRBV18 and TRBJ1-2): NAGVMQNPRHLVRRRGQEARLRCSPMKGHSHVYWYRQLPEEGLKFMVYLQKENIIDESGMPKERFSAEFPKEGPSILRIQQVVRGDSAAYFCASSPERGRRVNYGYTFGSGTRLTVV.

For the CDR3, the DNA is TGTGCCAGCAGTTACGTAGAACAGAACACTGAAGCTTTCTTT. Protein: CASSYVEQNTEAFF. The chain is built from TRBV6-2 or TRBV6-3 and TRBJ1-1, with D unresolved. The V end was cut by 2 bases, the J end by 1 base, with 8 bases between. The CDR3 is 14 amino acids. Germline loops: CDR1 MNHEY, CDR2 SVGEGT.